This TCR beta chain came from a study of shared clonotypes between healthy human individuals. This CDR3 has 12 residues. Germline V gene data show CDR1 as MDHEN and CDR2 as SYDVKM. Between the trimmed V and J ends, which lost 5 bases and 5 bases, there was a span of 8 bases. Generated by immunoSEQ multiplex PCR, the TCRdb table keeps only in-frame clones and is missing some. The table has approximately 500,000 clones, almost 97% seen once. This TCR came from a woman aged 30 to 39 in good health. This sequence joins TRBV28 and TRBJ2-3, with D hard to call. Material: naive CD4+ T cells sorted from blood. Subset: CD45RA+ positively selected. In DNA form, the CDR3 reads TGTGCCAGCAGTCCGGTGGTAGATACGCAGTATTTT. Residues: CASSPVVDTQYF. Full variable domain (remainder filled in from reference TRBV28 and TRBJ2-3): DVKVTQSSRYLVKRTGEKVFLECVQDMDHENMFWYRQDPGLGLRLIYFSYDVKMKEKGDIPEGYSVSREKKERFSLILESASTNQTSMYLCASSPVVDTQYFGPGTRLTVL.